This T cell receptor beta chain was recorded in a study of glioma-infiltrating T cells. General observations from the study: Only very few CDR3 sequences appeared in both tissue and blood. Tissue-blood divergence was below expectation in non-neoplastic patients, above in gliomas.

Many counts were recorded for this clonotype. The antigen is not known. The iRepertoire nested amplicon-rescue multiplex PCR amplified TCR alpha and beta CDR3s from RNA. TCRdb re-called the multiplex PCR reads through MiXCR, storing one row per CDR3 protein. The sample lists roughly 200,000 distinct CDR3 sequences, more than 25% occurring once. The CDR3 runs 13 residues. With 4 bases removed from V and 6 bases from J, the gap between germline ends came to 12 bases. Per germline, CDR1 MNHNS and CDR2 SASEGT. Sequencing was done on a sample of glioma tissue, nonneoplastic brain tissue, or PBMCs (not recorded which). The chain carries TRBV6-1 and TRBJ1-1, with D possibly matching TRBD1 (5 bases). The clonotype originates from a human donor with low-grade glioma or glioblastoma, undergoing nonglioma brain surgery, or in good health (not recorded which). CDR3 sequence (DNA): TGTGCCAGCAGTGCCAGGGAGGTAGCTGAAGCTTTCTTT. As protein: CASSAREVAEAFF.